These T cell receptor beta chains were read from a single sample in a study of cytomegalovirus exposure and HLA in healthy donors. Assay: immunoSEQ multiplex PCR; the TCRdb copy retains only in-frame clones and omits some. This sample has 120,000 to 150,000 clones, with about three quarters found just once. The sequencing sample was made of PBMCs. Receptor source: a woman aged 35 to 49 in good health and CMV-seronegative. Both conserved end residues are part of each CDR3. D genes are given only for firm matches. A row's size may be missing; if present it is once, few, many or a size class.

j_call v_call clone_size d_call cdr3_aa cdr3_nt
TRBJ1-2 TRBV18 . . CASSPRADIYF TGTGCCAGCTCACCACGCGCGGATATTTACTTC
TRBJ2-1 TRBV13 . TRBD2 CASSLGLAGASYNEQFF TGTGCCAGCAGCTTAGGACTAGCGGGGGCCAGCTACAATGAGCAGTTCTTC
TRBJ2-1 TRBV27 . . CASSLLPSDWPQFF TGTGCCAGCAGTTTACTCCCCAGTGACTGGCCTCAGTTCTTC
TRBJ2-2 TRBV19 . TRBD1 CASSRGQGAGTGELFF TGTGCCAGTAGTAGGGGACAGGGGGCAGGAACCGGGGAGCTGTTTTTT
TRBJ1-1 TRBV7-2 few . CASSFNPGLMNTEAFF TGTGCCAGCAGCTTCAACCCAGGGCTCATGAACACTGAAGCTTTCTTT
TRBJ2-1 TRBV11-3 . TRBD1 CASSLDQTGFNEQFF TGTGCCAGCAGCTTAGACCAGACAGGGTTCAATGAGCAGTTCTTC
TRBJ2-1 TRBV7-3 . TRBD1 CASSLSRDRGNEQFF TGTGCCAGCAGCCTATCCAGGGACAGGGGCAATGAGCAGTTCTTC
TRBJ2-7 TRBV20-1 . . CSAGTPYEQYF TGCAGTGCTGGGACTCCCTACGAGCAGTACTTC
TRBJ1-3 TRBV7-8 . . CASSPGVWDGNTIYF TGTGCCAGCAGCCCGGGGGTTTGGGATGGAAACACCATATATTTT
TRBJ2-5 TRBV6-6 . . CASSYLGRPEETQYF TGTGCCAGCAGTTACTTAGGGAGACCCGAGGAGACCCAGTACTTC
TRBJ2-3 TRBV4-3 . . CASSQGGPGRLTDTQYF TGCGCCAGCAGCCAAGGTGGCCCAGGGCGCCTCACAGATACGCAGTATTTT
TRBJ2-3 TRBV5-6 . . CASSLGAHITDTQYF TGTGCCAGCAGCTTGGGGGCCCACATAACAGATACGCAGTATTTT
TRBJ2-2 TRBV9 . TRBD2 CASSEGTINGELFF TGTGCCAGCAGCGAGGGGACTATCAATGGGGAGCTGTTTTTT
TRBJ1-4 TRBV5-1 . . CASSVSRDRTTNEKLFF TGCGCCAGCAGCGTTAGCCGTGACAGAACAACTAATGAAAAACTGTTTTTT
TRBJ1-1 TRBV4-1 few . CASSQVGDTEAFF TGCGCCAGCAGCCAAGTCGGGGACACTGAAGCTTTCTTT
TRBJ2-5 TRBV19 few TRBD2 CASSKRRGGVETQYF TGTGCCAGTAGTAAACGGCGGGGGGGCGTAGAGACCCAGTACTTC
TRBJ2-1 TRBV7-6 . TRBD2 CASSLNRGVYNEQFF TGTGCCAGCAGCCTAAACCGGGGGGTCTACAATGAGCAGTTCTTC
TRBJ1-2 TRBV6-5 . . CASRLGGNYGYTF TGTGCCAGCAGATTGGGAGGTAACTATGGCTACACCTTC
TRBJ1-2 TRBV18 once TRBD1 CASSPSPGTGGIYGYTF TGTGCCAGCTCACCCTCCCCCGGGACAGGGGGTATCTATGGCTACACCTTC
TRBJ1-2 TRBV9 . . CASSVGGDYGYTF TGTGCCAGCAGCGTAGGGGGCGACTATGGCTACACCTTC
TRBJ2-3 TRBV5-1 . TRBD1 CASSLAPGQAGDTQYF TGCGCCAGCAGCTTGGCACCGGGACAGGCCGGAGATACGCAGTATTTT
TRBJ1-3 TRBV9 . . CASSRDPGGSGNTIYF TGTGCCAGCAGCAGAGACCCGGGGGGCTCTGGAAACACCATATATTTT
TRBJ2-7 TRBV5-1 . TRBD2 CASSTSGPYEQYF TGCGCCAGCAGCACTAGCGGGCCCTACGAGCAGTACTTC
TRBJ2-1 TRBV19 . . CASSIGGGIEQFF TGTGCCAGTAGTATAGGTGGGGGGATCGAGCAGTTCTTC
TRBJ1-4 TRBV18 . . CASSPAATATNEKLFF TGTGCCAGCTCACCAGCAGCGACTGCAACTAATGAAAAACTGTTTTTT